This TCR beta chain is drawn from a study of blood T cell repertoires in COVID-19. For the study at large: Sample material is recorded as cDNA or gDNA derived from T cells, B-cell-depleted T cells, or PBMCs.

The table came from immunoSEQ multiplex PCR; TCRdb's copy has only in-frame clones and leaves some out. Of under 130,000 clones listed, approximately 88% were seen once; the top ten hold around 11%. In germline, CDR1 is WSHSY, CDR2 SAAADI. The CDR3 covers 16 residues. V lost 7 bases and J lost 1; bases outside the gene matches: 10. The chain employs TRBV10-2 and TRBJ1-1; 9 nucleotides agree with TRBD1. Material: peripheral blood. This receptor was identified in a human donor in a cohort sampled during active COVID-19. In nucleotides, the CDR3 is TGCGCCAGCATCACCGGGACAGGGAGAGGGAACACTGAAGCTTTCTTT. Its translation is CASITGTGRGNTEAFF.